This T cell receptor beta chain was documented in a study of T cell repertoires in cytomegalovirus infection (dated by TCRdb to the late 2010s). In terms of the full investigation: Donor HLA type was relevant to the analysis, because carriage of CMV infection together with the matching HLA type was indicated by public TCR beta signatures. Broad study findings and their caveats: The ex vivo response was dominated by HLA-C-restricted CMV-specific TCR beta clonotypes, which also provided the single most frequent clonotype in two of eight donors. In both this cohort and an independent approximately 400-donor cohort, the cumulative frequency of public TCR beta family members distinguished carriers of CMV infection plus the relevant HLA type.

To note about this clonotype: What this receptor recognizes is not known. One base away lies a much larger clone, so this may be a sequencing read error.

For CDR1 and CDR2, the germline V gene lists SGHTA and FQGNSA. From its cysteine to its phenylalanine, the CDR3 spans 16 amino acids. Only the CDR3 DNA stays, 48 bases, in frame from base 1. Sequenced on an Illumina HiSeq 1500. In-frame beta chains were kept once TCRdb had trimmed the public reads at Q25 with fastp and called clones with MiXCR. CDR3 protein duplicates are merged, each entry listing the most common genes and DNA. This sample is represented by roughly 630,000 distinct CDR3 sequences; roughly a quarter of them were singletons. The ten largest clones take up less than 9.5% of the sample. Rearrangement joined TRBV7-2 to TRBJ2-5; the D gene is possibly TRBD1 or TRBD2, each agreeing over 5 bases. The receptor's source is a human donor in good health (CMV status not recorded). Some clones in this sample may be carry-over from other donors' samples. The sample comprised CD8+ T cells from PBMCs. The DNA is TGTGCCAGCGGCTTAGCGATGGCAGGGATTCGGGAGACCCAGTACTTC. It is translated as CASGLAMAGIRETQYF.